Each of the 32 T cell receptor beta chains below was sequenced from the same sample in a study of T cells expressing NK-cell markers. Using the 5' RACE reads, TCRdb records one entry per CDR3 protein without DNA. Listed are 25,000 to 35,000 distinct CDR3 sequences; about 60% falls within the top ten. Sequencing was carried out using blood T cells: a sorted CD56 or NKG2C T cell subset, CD4+ or CD8+ T cells, or bulk PBMC T cells (not recorded which). These TCRs come from a woman aged 18 to 75 in good health.

The rearrangement links TRBV4-1 to TRBJ2-2; there is no DNA to check the TCRdb D call of TRBD2. Germline V gene data show CDR1 as MGHRA and CDR2 as YSYEKL. The CDR3 contains 17 residues. The CDR3 protein is CASSPPGLYSMGGELFF.

The chain recombines TRBV7-9 with TRBJ2-3. CDR1 and CDR2 from the germline V gene are SEHNR and FQNEAQ (reference sequence). This CDR3 comprises 12 residues. CDR3 sequence reads: CASTTYGDTQYF.

The CDR3 region is CASSQKGGPSGANVLTF. V and J are TRBV4-2 and TRBJ2-6; TCRdb's assignment of TRBD2 cannot be checked, as there is no DNA. Germline V gene data show CDR1 as LGHNA and CDR2 as YNFKEQ. CDR3 length: 17 amino acids.

The chain is built from TRBV5-1 and TRBJ2-1; the D gene TCRdb calls, TRBD2, cannot be checked with no DNA. This CDR3 contains 15 residues. Germline V gene lookup returns CDR1 SGHRS and CDR2 YFSETQ. The CDR3 is CASSLRTSSYNEQFF.

The V gene is TRBV4-1, the J gene TRBJ2-2; the TRBD1 assignment by TCRdb is unverifiable without DNA. This CDR3 region has 16 residues. Germline CDR1 and CDR2: MGHRA and YSYEKL. The CDR3 region is CASSQPGQGFAGELFF.

The rearrangement uses TRBV11-2 and TRBJ2-2; TCRdb reports TRBD1, a call that lacks DNA to check it against. Germline V gene lookup returns CDR1 SGHAT and CDR2 FQNNGV. The length of the CDR3 is 15 residues. This CDR3 is CASSLGDRDTGELFF.

The gene calls are TRBV28 and TRBJ2-7; TCRdb calls TRBD1, which cannot be checked without DNA. The CDR3 runs 14 residues. CDR1 is MDHEN and CDR2 is SYDVKM in the germline V gene. CDR3 sequence: CASGSGRHSYEQYF.

The gene calls are TRBV5-1 and TRBJ2-1. CDR1 is SGHRS and CDR2 is YFSETQ in the germline V gene. The CDR3 extends over 14 amino acids. CDR3 in amino acids: CASNPESSYNEQFF.

The chain recombines TRBV27 with TRBJ2-7. The germline V gene encodes CDR1 MNHEY and CDR2 SMNVEV (reference sequence). The CDR3 spans 13 residues. The CDR3 loop is CASSLGASDEQYF.

The chain recombines TRBV12-3 or TRBV12-4 with TRBJ1-2; TCRdb designates TRBD1, a call that cannot be tested without DNA. CDR3 size: 13 residues. Here the CDR3 reads CASSHDRDYGYTF.

The chain employs TRBV27 and TRBJ2-1; the TCRdb D gene call, TRBD2, has no DNA to confirm it. CDR1 and CDR2 from the germline V gene are MNHEY and SMNVEV (reference sequence). The CDR3 consists of 16 residues. CDR3: CASSAGTSGSPNEQFF.

The chain links TRBV3-1 to TRBJ2-3; without DNA, the TCRdb call of TRBD2 cannot be checked. This CDR3 comprises 18 residues. Germline V lookup: CDR1 LGHDT, CDR2 YNNKEL (reference sequence). This CDR3 is CASSHLSGDPTSTDTQYF.

The chain recombines TRBV9 with TRBJ1-1. The CDR3 contains 17 residues. CDR1 is SGDLS and CDR2 is YYNGEE in the germline V gene. The CDR3 sequence: CASSVAGSLPPSTEAFF.

The chain employs TRBV7-8 and TRBJ1-3. Germline lookup yields CDR1 SGHVS and CDR2 FQNEAQ. The CDR3 has 14 residues. CDR3 sequence: CASSGAGTGNTIYF.

V gene TRBV7-9 combines with J gene TRBJ1-4; TCRdb returns TRBD1, unconfirmable since there is no DNA. The germline V gene has CDR1 SEHNR and CDR2 FQNEAQ (reference sequence). The CDR3 runs 14 residues. The CDR3 spells CASKRTGAIEKLFF.

V gene TRBV12-3 or TRBV12-4 combines with J gene TRBJ1-1. This CDR3 is built from 13 residues. CDR3 loop: CASSFRGNTEAFF.

The CDR3: CASSLGVYEQYF. V is TRBV5-6 and J is TRBJ2-7. This CDR3 spans 12 amino acids. The germline CDR1 and CDR2 sequences are SGHDT and YYEEEE.

The chain carries TRBV7-3 and TRBJ2-2. The V gene's germline CDR1 is SGHTA and CDR2 FQGTGA. The CDR3 runs to 13 residues. CDR3 region: CASSLIGPGELFF.

This rearrangement joins TRBV6-1 to TRBJ1-5; TCRdb's D call, TRBD1, is unchecked because there is no DNA. Germline CDR1 reads MNHNS; CDR2 reads SASEGT. The CDR3 has 15 amino acids. CDR3 sequence reads: CASSEGTGGHQPQHF.

This chain links TRBV5-1 with TRBJ2-1; the D call of TRBD1 rests on TCRdb alone, since no DNA is present to check it. The CDR3 is made up of 15 amino acids. Germline CDR1 and CDR2: SGHRS and YFSETQ. The CDR3 loop reads CASSPRQGARYEQFF.

The chain couples TRBV12-3 or TRBV12-4 to TRBJ1-4. The CDR3 covers 13 residues. CDR3 loop: CASSFEVNEKLFF.

V is TRBV4-1 and J is TRBJ2-1. The V gene's germline CDR1 is MGHRA and CDR2 YSYEKL. The CDR3 runs to 16 residues. CDR3 in amino acids: CASSPRGSSFDNEQFF.

This chain uses TRBV7-2 with TRBJ2-7; the TRBD1 assignment by TCRdb is unverifiable without DNA. Per germline, CDR1 SGHTA and CDR2 FQGNSA. CDR3 size: 15 residues. Here the CDR3 reads CASSFSPNIAYEQYF.

Here the CDR3 reads CASSDDRGVYEQYF. This chain connects TRBV2 to TRBJ2-7; checking the TCRdb D call of TRBD1 is not possible without DNA. The CDR3 totals 14 residues. Germline V gene data show CDR1 as SNHLY and CDR2 as FYNNEI.

The chain carries TRBV7-9 and TRBJ2-1; TCRdb picks TRBD2, but there is no DNA to check that call. The length of the CDR3 is 17 residues. Germline V gives CDR1 SEHNR, CDR2 FQNEAQ (reference sequence). CDR3 loop: CASSLVRASGRYNEQFF.

The chain's CDR3 is CASRRDGYTVNQPQHF. The chain has TRBV27 and TRBJ1-5; TCRdb's D call, TRBD1, is unchecked because there is no DNA. CDR1 and CDR2 (germline): MNHEY, SMNVEV (reference sequence). This CDR3 spans 16 amino acids.

The chain employs TRBV3-1 and TRBJ2-1; as DNA is missing, the TRBD1 call by TCRdb cannot be tested. The CDR3 contains 15 residues. Germline CDR1 reads LGHDT; CDR2 reads YNNKEL (reference sequence). CDR3: CASSPRDWDYTEQFF.

The V gene is TRBV4-1, the J gene TRBJ1-5; TCRdb lists TRBD1, though no DNA is available to test this call. Germline CDR1 reads MGHRA; CDR2 reads YSYEKL. The CDR3 length is 14 residues. The CDR3: CASSQARGGQPQHF.

This chain links TRBV28 with TRBJ2-1; TCRdb names TRBD2, which stays unverified in the absence of DNA. Germline CDR1 reads MDHEN; CDR2 reads SYDVKM. This CDR3 comprises 15 residues. The CDR3: CASSLWDSGYNEQFF.

The gene calls are TRBV24-1 and TRBJ1-1; TCRdb names TRBD1, which stays unverified in the absence of DNA. This CDR3 region has 17 residues. In germline, CDR1 is KGHDR, CDR2 SFDVKD. This CDR3 reads CATSVDRGHDMNTEAFF.

The chain links TRBV19 to TRBJ1-6; TCRdb returns TRBD1, unconfirmable since there is no DNA. Germline loops: CDR1 LNHDA, CDR2 SQIVND (reference sequence). The CDR3 has 16 residues. CDR3 sequence: CASSIAGQGGNSPLHF.

The chain combines TRBV11-1 with TRBJ1-1; without DNA, the TCRdb call of TRBD1 cannot be checked. The germline gives CDR1 SGHAT, CDR2 FQDESV (reference sequence). This CDR3 has 16 residues. The CDR3 sequence: CASSLSARVMNTEAFF.